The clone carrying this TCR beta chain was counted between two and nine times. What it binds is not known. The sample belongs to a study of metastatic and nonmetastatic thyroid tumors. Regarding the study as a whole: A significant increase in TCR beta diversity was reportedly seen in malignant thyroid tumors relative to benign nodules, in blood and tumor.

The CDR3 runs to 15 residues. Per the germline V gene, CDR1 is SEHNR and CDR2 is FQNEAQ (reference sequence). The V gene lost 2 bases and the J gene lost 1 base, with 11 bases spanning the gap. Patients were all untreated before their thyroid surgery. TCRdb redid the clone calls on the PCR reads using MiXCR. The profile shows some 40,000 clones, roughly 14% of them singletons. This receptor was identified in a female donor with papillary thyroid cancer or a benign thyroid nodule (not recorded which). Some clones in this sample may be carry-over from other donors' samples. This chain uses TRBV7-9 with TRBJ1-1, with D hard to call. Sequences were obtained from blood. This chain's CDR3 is CASSLFLRENTEAFF. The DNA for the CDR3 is TGTGCCAGCAGCTTATTCCTGAGGGAGAACACTGAAGCTTTCTTT.